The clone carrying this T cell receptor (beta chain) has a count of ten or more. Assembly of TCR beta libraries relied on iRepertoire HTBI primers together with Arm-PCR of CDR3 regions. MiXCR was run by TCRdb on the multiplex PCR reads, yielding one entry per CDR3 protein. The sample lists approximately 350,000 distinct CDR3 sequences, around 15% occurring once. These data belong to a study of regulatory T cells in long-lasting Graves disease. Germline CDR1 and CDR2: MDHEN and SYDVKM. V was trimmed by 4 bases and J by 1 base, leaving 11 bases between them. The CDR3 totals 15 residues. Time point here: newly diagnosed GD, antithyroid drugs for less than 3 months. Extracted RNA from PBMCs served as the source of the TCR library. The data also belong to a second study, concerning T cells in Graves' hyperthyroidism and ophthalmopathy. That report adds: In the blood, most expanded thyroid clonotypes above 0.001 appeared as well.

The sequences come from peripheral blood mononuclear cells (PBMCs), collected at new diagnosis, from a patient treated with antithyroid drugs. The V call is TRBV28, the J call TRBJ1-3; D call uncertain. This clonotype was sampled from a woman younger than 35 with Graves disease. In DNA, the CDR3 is TGTGCCAGCAGTTCCCTCGAAGCATCTGGAAACACCATATATTTT. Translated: CASSSLEASGNTIYF.